The 32 T cell receptor beta chains given below trace back to one sample, sequenced in a study of T cell repertoires in cytomegalovirus infection. A single record per CDR3 protein comes from TCRdb applying MiXCR to the reads. The data show about 920,000 distinct CDR3 sequences, roughly 31% seen once. These receptors have no identified antigens. This material consisted of cultured CD8+ T cells from PBMCs, taken from culture after CMV antigen stimulation. The receptors derive from a human donor in good health (CMV status not recorded). Some clones in this sample may be carry-over from other donors' samples.

V and J are TRBV4-1 and TRBJ2-3; 9 positions agree with TRBD1. Trimming at V came to 3 bases and at J to 0 bases, leaving 7 bases not matched to a gene. The V gene's germline CDR1 is MGHRA and CDR2 YSYEKL. CDR3 length: 17 amino acids. This chain's CDR3 is CASSQSDRGPSTDTQYF. In DNA, the CDR3 is TGCGCCAGCAGCCAGTCGGACAGGGGTCCTAGCACAGATACGCAGTATTTT.

This clonotype was counted only a few times. The gene calls are TRBV15 and TRBJ2-1; TRBD2 matches 9 bases. V was pared by 3 bases and J by 2 bases, with 5 bases of the junction left unmatched. The CDR3 is 16 amino acids. CDR1 and CDR2 (germline): LNHNV, YYDKDF (reference sequence). DNA of the CDR3: TGTGCCACCAGCAGCGAGCGGGGGGATCCCTACAATGAGCAGTTCTTC. Amino acid sequence: CATSSERGDPYNEQFF.

The rearrangement links TRBV20-1 to TRBJ2-3; 11 nucleotides agree with TRBD2. The germline gives CDR1 DFQATT, CDR2 SNEGSKA (reference sequence). V shed 8 bases and J 1 base; nucleotides not matched to a gene: 2. This CDR3 contains 13 residues. The CDR3 sequence: CSPGLAGTDTQYF. In nucleotides, the CDR3 is TGCAGTCCGGGACTAGCGGGCACAGATACGCAGTATTTT.

There are a few counts of this clonotype. The J gene is TRBJ1-2, the V gene TRBV5-5, with 7 bases that match TRBD1. Trimming at V came to 4 bases and at J to 5 bases, leaving 8 bases not matched to a gene. CDR3 length: 14 residues. Per the germline V gene, CDR1 is SGHKS and CDR2 is YYEKEE (reference sequence). The CDR3 DNA is TGTGCCAGCAGCGAACGACAGGGCCCTTATGGCTACACCTTC. It specifies CASSERQGPYGYTF.

The rearrangement joins TRBV19 to TRBJ1-1; no firm D call. Trimming took off 4 bases at V and 0 bases at J, with 6 bases between the two ends. CDR1 is LNHDA and CDR2 is SQIVND in the germline V gene (reference sequence). CDR3 length equals 13 residues. Here the CDR3 DNA reads TGTGCCAGTAGTAGGGAGATGAACACTGAAGCTTTCTTT. It yields the protein CASSREMNTEAFF.

This clonotype was detected only a few times. The chain carries TRBV7-9 and TRBJ1-2; no clear D. The CDR3 length is 13 residues. Trimming shortened V by 4 bases and J by 4 bases, and 10 bases separated the two germline ends. Germline lookup yields CDR1 SEHNR and CDR2 FQNEAQ (reference sequence). As DNA, the CDR3 is TGTGCCAGCAGCTCAAGCCTGACCTATGGCTACACCTTC. Translation gives CASSSSLTYGYTF.

This clonotype was picked up a small number of times. J is TRBJ1-1 and V is TRBV19; D uncertain. Per germline, CDR1 LNHDA and CDR2 SQIVND (reference sequence). The CDR3 runs to 14 residues. V was pared by 7 bases and J by 4 bases, with 16 bases between. The CDR3 nucleotides are TGTGCCAGTACCCCTTATCGGGGAGGCACTGAAGCTTTCTTT. This translates into CASTPYRGGTEAFF.

This clonotype has more than one count but fewer than ten. This sequence joins TRBV7-9 and TRBJ2-1; maybe TRBD1 (6 bases). The CDR3 covers 14 residues. V was shortened by 3 bases and J by 6 bases, with 12 bases between the two germline ends. Per germline, CDR1 SEHNR and CDR2 FQNEAQ (reference sequence). As DNA, the CDR3 is TGTGCCAGCAGCTTCAACAGGGTGGGCAATGAGCAGTTCTTC. As protein: CASSFNRVGNEQFF. Based on the CDR3 plus reference TRBV7-9 and TRBJ2-1, the full variable domain is DTGVSQNPRHKITKRGQNVTFRCDPISEHNRLYWYRQTLGQGPEFLTYFQNEAQLEKSRLLSDRFSAERPKGSFSTLEIQRTEQGDSAMYLCASSFNRVGNEQFFGPGTRLTVL.

This clonotype has just a few counts. This sequence joins TRBV5-6 and TRBJ2-2; 10 bases are a match to TRBD2. CDR1 is SGHDT and CDR2 is YYEEEE in the germline V gene. V lost 4 bases, J lost 5 bases, and 8 bases stayed unmatched. This CDR3 is built from 16 residues. The CDR3 sequence: CASSESGGVWTGELFF. CDR3 nucleotides: TGTGCCAGCAGCGAAAGCGGGGGGGTATGGACCGGGGAGCTGTTTTTT.

V usage is TRBV7-4 and J usage is TRBJ2-1; 9 bases align to TRBD1. V lost 6 bases to trimming and J lost 5 bases; unmatched junction nucleotides: 8. The germline V gene has CDR1 SGHVT and CDR2 SQSDAQ. The CDR3 consists of 15 residues. CDR3 in amino acids: CASSLKRTGDNEQFF. CDR3 coding DNA: TGTGCCAGCAGTTTAAAGAGGACAGGGGACAATGAGCAGTTCTTC.

This clonotype was seen more than once but under ten times. The genes are TRBV7-9 and TRBJ1-4, with a weak D call TRBD1 (6 bases). Trimming cost V 6 bases and J 0 bases, with 20 bases left between them. Germline CDR1 SEHNR, CDR2 FQNEAQ (reference sequence). This CDR3 contains 18 residues. The CDR3 DNA is TGTGCCAGCAGAGGGGGGCGAGTTTACAGCGCAACTAATGAAAAACTGTTTTTT. Translating gives CASRGGRVYSATNEKLFF.

This clonotype was seen repeatedly, ten times or more. The V and J genes are TRBV6-5 and TRBJ1-5; possible D gene TRBD1, 6 bases. The CDR3 loop spans 14 amino acids. V was shortened by 5 bases and J by 3 bases, with 11 bases between the two germline ends. CDR1 and CDR2 from the germline V gene are MNHEY and SVGAGI. The CDR3 spells CASSHGQSNQPQHF. The CDR3 DNA reads as TGTGCCAGCAGTCACGGACAGTCCAATCAGCCCCAGCATTTT.

This clonotype has a handful of counts. The V gene is TRBV12-3 or TRBV12-4, the J gene TRBJ1-2, with a tentative D call TRBD1 (6 bases). V was pared by 6 bases and J by 6 bases, with 14 bases between. CDR3 length: 13 residues. The DNA for the CDR3 is TGTGCCAGCAGACCCACAGGGTGGGATGGCTACACCTTC. As protein: CASRPTGWDGYTF.

This chain connects TRBV12-3 or TRBV12-4 to TRBJ2-2; D ambiguous. The V gene lost 3 bases and the J gene lost 3 bases, with 8 bases spanning the gap. The CDR3 is 14 residues long. The CDR3 sequence is CASSFVWDTGELFF. The CDR3 bases are TGTGCCAGCAGTTTTGTCTGGGACACCGGGGAGCTGTTTTTT.

This chain uses TRBV6-5 with TRBJ2-7; D unclear. Germline values: CDR1 MNHEY, CDR2 SVGAGI. V dropped 2 bases and J dropped 2 bases, with 10 bases sitting between them. The CDR3 runs to 14 residues. The CDR3 loop is CASSYGRLAYEQYF. CDR3 DNA: TGTGCCAGCAGTTACGGTCGCCTAGCCTACGAGCAGTACTTC.

This clonotype was detected a few times. One end of the junction does not line up with germline, which may come from a read error. The chain couples TRBV7-6 to TRBJ2-5, with 8 bases matching TRBD2. The CDR3 totals 15 residues. CDR1 and CDR2 (germline): SGHVS, FNYEAQ. The CDR3 nucleotides read TGTGCCAGCAGCTTAGTCCGCGGGGGGCAGAAGACCCAGTACTTT. It yields the protein CASSLVRGGQKTQYF. The full variable domain, rest sourced from reference TRBV7-6 and TRBJ2-5, is GAGVSQSPRYKVTKRGQDVALRCDPISGHVSLYWYRQALGQGPEFLTYFNYEAQQDKSGLPNDRFSAERPEGSISTLTIQRTEQRDSAMYRCASSLVRGGQKTQYFGPGTRLLVL.

The J gene is TRBJ2-3, the V gene TRBV27; D may be TRBD1 (6 bases). Germline V CDR1 and CDR2: MNHEY, SMNVEV (reference sequence). The CDR3 totals 15 residues. V was cut by 3 bases and J by 4 bases, with 14 bases left in between. The CDR3 region has the DNA TGTGCCAGCAGTTTCGGGGACACAGGGTCAGATACGCAGTATTTT. Translating gives CASSFGDTGSDTQYF.

The chain recombines TRBV20-1 with TRBJ2-1; 8 bases match TRBD1. The J segment lost 8 bases and the V segment lost 2 bases, leaving 11 bases of the junction unmatched. The CDR3 contains 15 residues. Germline CDR1 reads DFQATT; CDR2 reads SNEGSKA (reference sequence). The CDR3 region is CSARHGQGASDEQFF. CDR3 in DNA: TGCAGTGCTAGACATGGGCAGGGGGCGAGTGATGAGCAGTTCTTC.

The V call is TRBV9, the J call TRBJ2-6; no definite D call. Germline values: CDR1 SGDLS, CDR2 YYNGEE. V was shortened by 3 bases and J by 2 bases, with 9 bases between the two germline ends. This CDR3 spans 15 amino acids. The CDR3 DNA reads TGTGCCAGCAGCGACCGAACGACTGGGGCCAACGTCCTGACTTTC. This codes for CASSDRTTGANVLTF.

The rearrangement links TRBV2 to TRBJ1-1; 10 bases line up with TRBD1. This CDR3 comprises 17 residues. The ends lost 2 bases at V and 0 bases at J; junction bases unmatched: 6. The germline V gene encodes CDR1 SNHLY and CDR2 FYNNEI. CDR3 region: CASSESATGGVNTEAFF. The DNA of the CDR3 is TGTGCCAGCAGTGAATCCGCGACAGGGGGCGTGAACACTGAAGCTTTCTTT.

This clonotype has a handful of counts. V is TRBV27 and J is TRBJ2-7, with D possibly being TRBD2 (6 bases). CDR1 and CDR2 from the germline V gene are MNHEY and SMNVEV (reference sequence). V was clipped by 5 bases and J by 7 bases, with 21 bases between them. This CDR3 has 15 residues. CDR3 residues: CASSPSSGLGGEQYF. The CDR3 DNA follows: TGTGCCAGCAGTCCCTCGTCGGGTCTCGGGGGAGAGCAGTACTTC.

The chain joins TRBV20-1 to TRBJ2-7, with TRBD2 as a possible D gene (5 bases). CDR3 length: 13 residues. The germline V and J ends were trimmed by 1 base and 3 bases, with 10 bases remaining between them. Germline CDR1 is DFQATT and CDR2 is SNEGSKA (reference sequence). In nucleotides, the CDR3 is TGCAGTGCTAGAGTACAGAGCGGCTACGAGCAGTACGTC. Translated, it gives CSARVQSGYEQYV.

Only a few counts were recorded for this clonotype. This chain uses TRBV7-9 with TRBJ1-4, with D maybe TRBD1 (6 bases). V lost 5 bases and J lost 13, with 14 bases in between. CDR1 is SEHNR and CDR2 is FQNEAQ in the germline V gene (reference sequence). This CDR3 is built from 12 residues. The CDR3 nucleotides read TGTGCCAGCAGCCCAGGGGACCAGACACTGTTTTTT. It specifies CASSPGDQTLFF.

This clonotype was seen a handful of times. The chain combines TRBV2 with TRBJ1-1, with D tentatively TRBD1 (6 bases). This CDR3 comprises 12 residues. V lost 9 bases to trimming and J lost 7 bases, with 15 bases between them. The germline CDR1 and CDR2 sequences are SNHLY and FYNNEI. The CDR3 here is CARGGELGEAFF. The CDR3 DNA sequence: TGTGCCAGAGGGGGGGAGTTGGGTGAAGCTTTCTTT.

The rearrangement uses TRBV6-5 and TRBJ2-2, with D possibly matching TRBD2 (5 bases). CDR1 and CDR2 from the germline V gene are MNHEY and SVGAGI. Deletions cut 2 bases from V and 7 bases from J, with 17 bases between. This CDR3 has 16 amino acids. The CDR3 region is CASSYADSLLNGELFF. The CDR3 region has the DNA TGTGCCAGCAGTTACGCGGACTCCCTCTTAAACGGGGAGCTGTTTTTT.

At least ten counts were recorded for this clonotype. The chain couples TRBV27 to TRBJ1-5; tentatively, D is TRBD1 (6 bases). In germline, CDR1 is MNHEY, CDR2 SMNVEV (reference sequence). The CDR3 has 17 residues. V was cut by 5 bases and J by 0 bases, with 17 bases left in between. The CDR3 DNA sequence: TGTGCCAGCAGTCTTCAGGGGAAAGGGAATAGCAATCAGCCCCAGCATTTT. Protein: CASSLQGKGNSNQPQHF.

The J gene is TRBJ2-1, the V gene TRBV6-1; D could derive from TRBD1 or TRBD2 (5 bases each). With 5 bases removed from V and 6 bases from J, the gap between germline ends came to 11 bases. In germline, CDR1 is MNHNS, CDR2 SASEGT. The CDR3 runs to 13 residues. The CDR3 region is CASSPGPTNEQFF. The CDR3 DNA follows: TGTGCCAGCAGTCCGGGACCTACCAATGAGCAGTTCTTC.

This clonotype was recorded a few times. V gene TRBV13 combines with J gene TRBJ2-1; TRBD2 agrees at 8 bases. The germline V gene encodes CDR1 PRHDT and CDR2 FYEKMQ (reference sequence). CDR3 length: 15 amino acids. V lost 1 base to trimming and J lost 4 bases; unmatched junction nucleotides: 3. The chain's CDR3 is CASSLESGGYNEQFF. CDR3 sequence (DNA): TGTGCCAGCAGCTTAGAGAGCGGGGGATACAATGAGCAGTTCTTC.

This clonotype has just a few counts. The chain links TRBV7-8 to TRBJ2-2; 9 nucleotides agree with TRBD1. There are 16 residues in the CDR3. Germline CDR1 is SGHVS and CDR2 is FQNEAQ. Trimming removed 5 bases from V and 8 bases from J; junction bases left unmatched: 12. The CDR3 region is CASSLWGTGGGGELFF. CDR3 coding DNA: TGTGCCAGCAGCCTCTGGGGTACAGGGGGCGGAGGGGAGCTGTTTTTT.

The chain combines TRBV5-1 with TRBJ1-1; the D gene is possibly TRBD1 (6 bases). Germline values: CDR1 SGHRS, CDR2 YFSETQ. This CDR3 is 14 amino acids long. Trimming removed 6 bases from V and 0 bases from J, with 12 bases in between. The CDR3 loop reads CASMDGQMNTEAFF. CDR3 sequence (DNA): TGCGCCAGCATGGATGGACAGATGAACACTGAAGCTTTCTTT. The whole variable domain, remainder taken from reference TRBV5-1 and TRBJ1-1, is KAGVTQTPRYLIKTRGQQVTLSCSPISGHRSVSWYQQTPGQGLQFLFEYFSETQRNKGNFPGRFSGRQFSNSRSEMNVSTLELGDSALYLCASMDGQMNTEAFFGQGTRLTVV.

V is TRBV6-6 and J is TRBJ1-1, with D possibly matching TRBD1 (5 bases). Trimming removed 2 bases at V and 1 base at J, with 11 bases between. The CDR3 totals 15 residues. Germline CDR1 MNHNY, CDR2 SVGAGI (reference sequence). The CDR3 here is CASSYPEGQNTEAFF. DNA of the CDR3: TGTGCCAGCAGTTACCCGGAAGGACAGAACACTGAAGCTTTCTTT.

The rearrangement uses TRBV20-1 and TRBJ2-1; D not certain. The CDR3 sequence is 14 residues long. Germline assignment: CDR1 DFQATT and CDR2 SNEGSKA (reference sequence). V was cut by 4 bases and J by 0 bases, with 10 bases left in between. The chain's CDR3 is CSAIDTHSYNEQFF. CDR3 DNA: TGCAGTGCTATCGATACCCACTCCTACAATGAGCAGTTCTTC.